Below, 6 T cell receptor beta chains from the same sample are listed, as sequenced in a study of blood T cell repertoires in COVID-19. TCRdb keeps only in-frame clones here, not all; method: immunoSEQ multiplex PCR. The table shows 200,000 to 300,000 clones, with about 91% occurring only once. The sequenced sample consisted of peripheral blood. Every receptor here comes from a woman aged 25 to 39 with COVID-19, enrolled during active disease.

V is TRBV19 and J is TRBJ1-2, with 7 bases fitting TRBD1. CDR1 LNHDA and CDR2 SQIVND come from the germline V gene (reference sequence). CDR3 size: 14 residues. The ends lost 6 bases at V and 4 bases at J; junction bases unmatched: 8. CDR3: CASRLQGIGYGYTF. The CDR3 coding sequence is TGTGCCAGTAGGTTACAGGGGATTGGCTATGGCTACACCTTC.

V is TRBV5-1 and J is TRBJ2-5; a possible D gene is TRBD2 (6 bases). V was shortened by 2 bases and J by 3 bases, with 11 bases between the two germline ends. This CDR3 region has 14 residues. Germline assignment: CDR1 SGHRS and CDR2 YFSETQ. The CDR3 sequence is CASSLGGQEETQYF. The CDR3, as DNA: TGCGCCAGCAGCTTAGGAGGGCAGGAAGAGACCCAGTACTTC.

The chain has TRBV5-5 and TRBJ2-1, with 7 bases fitting TRBD1. V trimming: 4 bases; J trimming: 8 bases; junction bases outside the gene matches: 12. The CDR3 runs 15 residues. CDR1 and CDR2 from the germline V gene are SGHKS and YYEKEE (reference sequence). CDR3 loop: CASSLRQGQVDEQFF. CDR3 sequence (DNA): TGTGCCAGCAGCCTAAGACAGGGTCAGGTAGATGAGCAGTTCTTC. The full variable domain, completed using reference TRBV5-5 and TRBJ2-1, is DAGVTQSPTHLIKTRGQQVTLRCSPISGHKSVSWYQQVLGQGPQFIFQYYEKEERGRGNFPDRFSARQFPNYSSELNVNALLLGDSALYLCASSLRQGQVDEQFFGPGTRLTVL.

This chain uses TRBV19 with TRBJ1-1, with unresolved D. Germline CDR1 reads LNHDA; CDR2 reads SQIVND (reference sequence). V was trimmed by 5 bases and J by 6 bases, leaving 13 bases between them. The CDR3 has 13 residues. The CDR3: CASSGWPRAEAFF. CDR3 coding DNA: TGTGCCAGTAGTGGTTGGCCGAGGGCTGAAGCTTTCTTT.

This chain joins TRBV3-1 (or the pseudogene TRBV3-2) and TRBJ2-1; TRBD2 is a possible D gene (6 bases). V shed 1 base and J shed 4 bases, with 8 bases lying between them. The CDR3 extends over 14 amino acids. CDR1 and CDR2 from the germline V gene are LGHDT and YNNKEL (reference sequence). The chain's CDR3 is CASSQGGVYNEQFF. Written as DNA, the CDR3 is TGTGCCAGCAGCCAAGGGGGGGTATACAATGAGCAGTTCTTC.

The chain carries TRBV6-2 or TRBV6-3 and TRBJ2-6; possible D gene TRBD2, 6 bases. The CDR3 has 17 residues. Trimming removed 6 bases from V and 2 bases from J, with 17 bases in between. In germline, CDR1 is MNHEY, CDR2 SVGEGT. The CDR3 is CASSPRTKGTGANVLTF. The CDR3 DNA reads TGTGCCAGCAGCCCCAGGACTAAGGGAACTGGGGCCAACGTCCTGACTTTC.